This T cell receptor (beta chain) was sequenced for a study of cytomegalovirus exposure and HLA in healthy donors. With regard to this clone: What it binds is not known.

The table came from immunoSEQ multiplex PCR; TCRdb's copy has only in-frame clones and leaves some out. The data contain about 260,000 clones, roughly 88% of them singletons. The CDR3 length is 17 residues. The V end was cut by 2 bases, the J end by 6 bases, with 21 bases between. Germline V gene sequence: CDR1 SGHTA, CDR2 FQGTGA. General study points: Researchers catalogued roughly 150 TCR beta chains as cytomegalovirus-associated. Published work reported that the classifier diagnosed cytomegalovirus status with high specificity and sensitivity.

Sequenced: PBMCs. The receptor was derived from a woman in her thirties in good health and CMV-seronegative. The V gene is TRBV7-3, the J gene TRBJ2-3; the D is unclear. CDR3 protein: CASSLSTLGNVGDTQYF. The CDR3 DNA reads TGTGCCAGCAGCTTATCTACCTTGGGGAACGTGGGCGATACGCAGTATTTT.